Presented here are 20 T cell receptor beta chains from one specimen sequenced in a study of blood T cell repertoires in COVID-19. Assay: immunoSEQ multiplex PCR; the TCRdb copy retains only in-frame clones and omits some. The sample has 150,000 to 200,000 clones, just under 85% seen once. The specimen sequenced was peripheral blood. Receptors were obtained from a woman aged 80 or over with acute or convalescent COVID-19.

The rearrangement joins TRBV6-5 to TRBJ1-5; 8 bases are a match to TRBD1. CDR3 size: 14 residues. V dropped 5 bases and J dropped 3; count of bases not matched to a gene: 3. The germline V gene encodes CDR1 MNHEY and CDR2 SVGAGI. CDR3 DNA: TGTGCCAGCAGTCCGACAGGGGCCAATCAGCCCCAGCATTTT. It specifies CASSPTGANQPQHF.

This clone has only a few counts. The rearrangement links TRBV7-9 to TRBJ1-6; 7 bases agree with TRBD1. CDR1 and CDR2 (germline): SEHNR, FQNEAQ (reference sequence). Unmatched junction bases numbered 6, after V lost 3 bases and J lost 10 bases. The CDR3 covers 14 residues. CDR3 sequence reads: CASSLTGRGSPLHF. DNA for the CDR3: TGTGCCAGCAGCTTGACAGGGCGTGGGTCACCCCTCCACTTT.

The chain carries TRBV4-1 and TRBJ2-1; 7 bases match TRBD1. The CDR3 spans 15 residues. The trim removed 3 bases at V and 6 bases at J, leaving 8 bases unmatched. Germline CDR1 reads MGHRA; CDR2 reads YSYEKL. CDR3 sequence reads: CASSQQGQPFNEQFF. The CDR3 region has the DNA TGCGCCAGCAGCCAGCAGGGACAGCCTTTCAATGAGCAGTTCTTC.

The chain combines TRBV9 with TRBJ2-3; possible D gene TRBD2, 5 bases. Trimming left V 0 bases short and J 4 bases short, with 21 bases between. From germline, CDR1 is SGDLS and CDR2 YYNGEE. The CDR3 spans 18 residues. As DNA, the CDR3 is TGTGCCAGCAGCGTAGGGGTGGGCCGCGGGCAACTTGCAGATACGCAGTATTTT. Its protein is CASSVGVGRGQLADTQYF.

The genes are TRBV3-1 (or the pseudogene TRBV3-2) and TRBJ2-7; 14 nucleotides align to TRBD2. Germline CDR1 and CDR2: LGHDT and YNNKEL (reference sequence). The CDR3 runs 16 residues. After removal of 3 bases from V and 11 bases from J, the junction contained 12 bases not matched to a gene. In DNA form, the CDR3 reads TGTGCCAGCAGCCAGGGCCCGGGACTAGCGGGAGTCCTAAAGTACTTC. This gives the protein CASSQGPGLAGVLKYF.

This clone was observed once. The V gene is TRBV18, the J gene TRBJ1-2, with 9 bases fitting TRBD1. Trimming took 3 bases from V and 8 from J; bases not matched to a gene: 7. CDR1 and CDR2 (germline): KGHSH, LQKENI. This CDR3 has 14 amino acids. CDR3 bases: TGTGCCAGCTCACCCCGGGACAGGGTAGAGGGCTACACCTTC. Protein: CASSPRDRVEGYTF.

This sequence joins TRBV6-1 and TRBJ1-2, with no clear D. V lost 0 bases and J 5 bases, leaving 7 bases between the germline ends. This CDR3 region has 13 residues. CDR1 and CDR2 (germline): MNHNS, SASEGT. CDR3 coding DNA: TGTGCCAGCAGTGAAGCCACTCCGTATGGCTACACCTTC. This codes for CASSEATPYGYTF.

This clone was seen a few times. This chain joins TRBV5-1 and TRBJ2-3, with TRBD2 matching 11 bases. CDR1 is SGHRS and CDR2 is YFSETQ in the germline V gene. V lost 1 base and J lost 4; bases outside the gene matches: 2. This CDR3 comprises 15 residues. The CDR3 region has the DNA TGCGCCAGCAGCTTGTTAGCGGGAGGGTCAGATACGCAGTATTTT. Its translation is CASSLLAGGSDTQYF.

This clone was counted a single time. V and J are TRBV12-3 or TRBV12-4 and TRBJ2-1; TRBD2 might be the D (6 bases). The germline V and J ends were trimmed by 7 bases and 9 bases, with 13 bases remaining between them. This CDR3 is built from 12 residues. DNA of the CDR3: TGTGCCAGCAAGGGACTTCCCACTGAGCAGTTCTTC. Translation gives CASKGLPTEQFF.

There are many counts of this clone. This rearrangement joins TRBV27 to TRBJ2-3, with TRBD1 matching 7 bases. CDR3 size: 14 residues. V was pared by 3 bases and J by 0 bases, with 0 bases of the junction left unmatched. From germline, CDR1 is MNHEY and CDR2 SMNVEV (reference sequence). The chain's CDR3 is CASSLDRSTDTQYF. Written as DNA, the CDR3 is TGTGCCAGCAGTTTGGACAGGAGCACAGATACGCAGTATTTT.

The chain joins TRBV6-5 to TRBJ1-1; D is perhaps TRBD1 (6 bases). Germline-derived CDR1 and CDR2 are MNHEY and SVGAGI. Deletions cut 5 bases from V and 8 bases from J, with 15 bases between. This CDR3 spans 13 amino acids. DNA for the CDR3: TGTGCCAGCAGTCCCGGGACATTCGTCGAAGCTTTCTTT. It encodes CASSPGTFVEAFF.

The chain recombines TRBV27 with TRBJ1-1; 7 bases agree with TRBD1. The CDR3 has 18 amino acids. Germline-derived CDR1 and CDR2 are MNHEY and SMNVEV (reference sequence). With V trimmed by 3 bases and J by 4 bases, 17 bases remained unmatched. The CDR3 loop is CASSLRRDSASYRTEAFF. DNA of the CDR3: TGTGCCAGCAGTTTGCGCCGGGACAGCGCATCCTACCGCACTGAAGCTTTCTTT.

The genes are TRBV5-4 and TRBJ1-4, with D hard to call. The CDR3 extends over 15 amino acids. Germline V gives CDR1 SGHNT, CDR2 YYREEE (reference sequence). V lost 1 base and J lost 0, with 7 bases in between. CDR3 residues: CASSLTTTTNEKLFF. DNA for the CDR3: TGTGCCAGCAGCTTGACCACTACAACTAATGAAAAACTGTTTTTT.

The V call is TRBV5-6, the J call TRBJ2-1, with 12 bases fitting TRBD2. The CDR3 totals 14 residues. Germline values: CDR1 SGHDT, CDR2 YYEEEE. V lost 4 bases to trimming and J lost 7 bases; unmatched junction nucleotides: 3. The CDR3 here is CASSGTSGSNEQFF. In nucleotides, the CDR3 is TGTGCCAGCAGCGGGACTAGCGGGTCTAATGAGCAGTTCTTC.

V gene TRBV6-2 or TRBV6-3 combines with J gene TRBJ1-5; 8 bases fit TRBD1. The V gene's germline CDR1 is MNHEY and CDR2 SVGEGT. After removal of 2 bases from V and 1 base from J, the junction contained 7 bases not matched to a gene. This CDR3 contains 17 residues. CDR3 in amino acids: CASSYPRQGISNQPQHF. CDR3 sequence (DNA): TGTGCCAGCAGTTACCCAAGACAGGGGATAAGCAATCAGCCCCAGCATTTT.

The J gene is TRBJ1-2, the V gene TRBV18, with D tentatively TRBD1 (6 bases). Between the trimmed V and J ends, which lost 3 bases and 5 bases, there was a span of 13 bases. Looked up from germline, CDR1 is KGHSH and CDR2 is LQKENI. This CDR3 spans 14 amino acids. The CDR3, as DNA: TGTGCCAGCTCACCGGAGGCAGGGGAGTATGGCTACACCTTC. It yields the protein CASSPEAGEYGYTF.

The chain recombines TRBV4-3 with TRBJ1-1; no reliable D call. The CDR3 is made up of 14 amino acids. V was shortened by 1 base and J by 1 base, with 7 bases between the two germline ends. The germline gives CDR1 LGHNA, CDR2 YSLEER. The CDR3 region is CASSQASWNTEAFF. The CDR3, as DNA: TGCGCCAGCAGCCAAGCCTCTTGGAACACTGAAGCTTTCTTT.

The J gene is TRBJ1-1, the V gene TRBV6-5; a possible D gene is TRBD1 (5 bases). The CDR3 contains 15 residues. V lost 3 bases and J 1 base, leaving 12 bases between the germline ends. Germline V gives CDR1 MNHEY, CDR2 SVGAGI. The CDR3 region is CASSYEGEANTEAFF. CDR3 coding DNA: TGTGCCAGCAGTTATGAAGGGGAGGCGAACACTGAAGCTTTCTTT.

This clone was recorded many times. The CDR3: CASSLRQGAVSNQPQHF. The CDR3, as DNA: TGTGCCAGCAGCTTACGACAGGGGGCAGTGAGCAATCAGCCCCAGCATTTT. V is TRBV7-8 and J is TRBJ1-5; 10 bases agree with TRBD1. This CDR3 spans 17 amino acids. V dropped 2 bases and J dropped 1; count of bases not matched to a gene: 5. In germline, CDR1 is SGHVS, CDR2 FQNEAQ.

This clone was counted only a few times. The chain combines TRBV5-1 with TRBJ2-3; D is unresolved. V lost 3 bases and J lost 0, with 5 bases in between. This CDR3 comprises 13 residues. Germline assignment: CDR1 SGHRS and CDR2 YFSETQ. The DNA for the CDR3 is TGCGCCAGCAGCTCAGTTAGCACAGATACGCAGTATTTT. It codes for CASSSVSTDTQYF.